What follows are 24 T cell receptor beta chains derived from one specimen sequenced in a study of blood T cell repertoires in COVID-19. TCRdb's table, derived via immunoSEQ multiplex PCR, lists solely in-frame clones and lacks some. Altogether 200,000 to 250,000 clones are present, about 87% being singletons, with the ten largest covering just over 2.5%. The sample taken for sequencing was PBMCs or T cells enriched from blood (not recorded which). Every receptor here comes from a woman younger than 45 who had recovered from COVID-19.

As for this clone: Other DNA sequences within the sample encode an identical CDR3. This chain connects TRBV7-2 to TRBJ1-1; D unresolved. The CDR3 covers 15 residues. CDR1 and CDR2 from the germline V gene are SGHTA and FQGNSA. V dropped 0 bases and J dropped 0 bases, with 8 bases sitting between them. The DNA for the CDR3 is TGTGCCAGCAGCTTAGCACCGGGAATGAACACTGAAGCTTTCTTT. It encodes CASSLAPGMNTEAFF.

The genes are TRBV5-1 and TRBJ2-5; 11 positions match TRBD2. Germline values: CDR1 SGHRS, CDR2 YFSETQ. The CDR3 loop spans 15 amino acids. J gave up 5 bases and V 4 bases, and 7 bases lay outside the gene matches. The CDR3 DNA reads TGCGCCAGCAGCCTTAGCGGGGGGGCCTTTGAGACCCAGTACTTC. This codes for CASSLSGGAFETQYF.

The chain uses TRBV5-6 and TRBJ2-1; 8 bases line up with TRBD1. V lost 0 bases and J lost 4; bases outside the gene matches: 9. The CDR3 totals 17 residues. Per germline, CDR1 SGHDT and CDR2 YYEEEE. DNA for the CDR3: TGTGCCAGCAGCTTGGACAGGGGGAATCTTCTTTACAATGAGCAGTTCTTC. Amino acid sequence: CASSLDRGNLLYNEQFF.

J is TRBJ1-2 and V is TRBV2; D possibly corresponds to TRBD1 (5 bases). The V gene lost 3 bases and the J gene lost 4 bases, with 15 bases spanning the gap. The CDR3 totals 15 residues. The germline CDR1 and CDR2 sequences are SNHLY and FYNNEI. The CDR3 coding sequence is TGTGCCAGCAGTGATTTAGTGGAGGGGTTCTATGGCTACACCTTC. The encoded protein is CASSDLVEGFYGYTF.

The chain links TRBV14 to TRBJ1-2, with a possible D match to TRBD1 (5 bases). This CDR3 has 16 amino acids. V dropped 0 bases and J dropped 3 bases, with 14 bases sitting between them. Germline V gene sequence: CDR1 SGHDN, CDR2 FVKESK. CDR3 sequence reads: CASSQDERSRDYGYTF. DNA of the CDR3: TGTGCCAGCAGCCAAGATGAGAGGTCCAGGGACTATGGCTACACCTTC.

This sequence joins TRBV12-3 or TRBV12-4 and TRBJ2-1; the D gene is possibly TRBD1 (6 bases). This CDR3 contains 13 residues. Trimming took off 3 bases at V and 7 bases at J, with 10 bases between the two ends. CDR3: CASSLDSQNEQFF. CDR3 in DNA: TGTGCCAGCAGTTTGGACAGCCAGAATGAGCAGTTCTTC.

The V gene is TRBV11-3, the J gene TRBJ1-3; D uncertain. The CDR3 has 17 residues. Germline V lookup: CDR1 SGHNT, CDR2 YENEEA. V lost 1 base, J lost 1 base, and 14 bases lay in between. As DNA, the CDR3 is TGTGCCAGCAGCTTAGCCGGCGGGCCTCATTCTGGAAACACCATATATTTT. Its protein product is CASSLAGGPHSGNTIYF.

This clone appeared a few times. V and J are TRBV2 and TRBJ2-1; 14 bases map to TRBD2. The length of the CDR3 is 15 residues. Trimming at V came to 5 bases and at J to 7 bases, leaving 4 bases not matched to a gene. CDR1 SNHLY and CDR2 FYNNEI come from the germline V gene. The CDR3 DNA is TGTGCCAGCAGTTTGACTAGCGGGGGGGCAAATGAGCAGTTCTTC. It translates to CASSLTSGGANEQFF.

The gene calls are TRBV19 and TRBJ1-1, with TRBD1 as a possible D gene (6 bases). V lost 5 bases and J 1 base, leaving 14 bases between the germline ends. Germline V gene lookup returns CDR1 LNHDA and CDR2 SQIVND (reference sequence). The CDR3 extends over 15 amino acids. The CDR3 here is CASSPQPGENTEAFF. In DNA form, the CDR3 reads TGTGCCAGTAGTCCCCAACCAGGGGAGAACACTGAAGCTTTCTTT.

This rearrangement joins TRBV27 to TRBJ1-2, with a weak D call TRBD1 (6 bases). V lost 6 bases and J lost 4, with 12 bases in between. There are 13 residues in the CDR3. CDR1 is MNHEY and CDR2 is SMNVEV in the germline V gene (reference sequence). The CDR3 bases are TGTGCCAGCAGCCCCCAGGGGCTCTATGGCTACACCTTC. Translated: CASSPQGLYGYTF.

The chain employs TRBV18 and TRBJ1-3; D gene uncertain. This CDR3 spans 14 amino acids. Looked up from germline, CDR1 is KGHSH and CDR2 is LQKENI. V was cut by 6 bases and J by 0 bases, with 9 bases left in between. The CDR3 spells CASSMGSSGNTIYF. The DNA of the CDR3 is TGTGCCAGCTCTATGGGGAGCTCTGGAAACACCATATATTTT.

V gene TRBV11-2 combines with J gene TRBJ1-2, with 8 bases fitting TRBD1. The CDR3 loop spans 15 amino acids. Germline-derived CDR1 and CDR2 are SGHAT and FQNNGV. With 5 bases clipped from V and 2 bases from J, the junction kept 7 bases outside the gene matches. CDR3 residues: CASSPPGTGNYGYTF. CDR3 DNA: TGTGCCAGCAGCCCGCCCGGGACAGGAAACTATGGCTACACCTTC.

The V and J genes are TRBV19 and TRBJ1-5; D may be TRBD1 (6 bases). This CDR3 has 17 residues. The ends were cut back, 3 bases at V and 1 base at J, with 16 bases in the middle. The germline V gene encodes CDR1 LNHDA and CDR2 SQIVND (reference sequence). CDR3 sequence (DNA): TGTGCCAGTAGTATCTCGGGGGGCGCTTACAGCAATCAGCCCCAGCATTTT. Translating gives CASSISGGAYSNQPQHF.

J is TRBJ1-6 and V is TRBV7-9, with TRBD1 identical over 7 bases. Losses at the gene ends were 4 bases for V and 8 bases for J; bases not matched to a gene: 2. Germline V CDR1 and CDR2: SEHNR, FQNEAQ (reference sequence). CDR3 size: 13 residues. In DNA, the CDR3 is TGTGCCAGCAGCTCTACAGGGGATTCACCCCTCCACTTT. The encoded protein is CASSSTGDSPLHF.

In DNA form, the CDR3 reads TGTGCCAGCAGCTTAGCACTCCTAGCGGGGGGAAGATCGAATGAGCAGTTCTTC. Its protein product is CASSLALLAGGRSNEQFF. The rearrangement joins TRBV11-2 to TRBJ2-1; 11 bases map to TRBD2. This CDR3 has 18 amino acids. Per germline, CDR1 SGHAT and CDR2 FQNNGV. The V gene end was trimmed by 1 base and the J gene end by 7 bases; junction bases not matched to a gene: 12. Using reference TRBV11-2 and TRBJ2-1 for the parts outside the CDR3, the full variable domain is EAGVAQSPRYKIIEKRQSVAFWCNPISGHATLYWYQQILGQGPKLLIQFQNNGVVDDSQLPKDRFSAERLKGVDSTLKIQPAKLEDSAVYLCASSLALLAGGRSNEQFFGPGTRLTVL.

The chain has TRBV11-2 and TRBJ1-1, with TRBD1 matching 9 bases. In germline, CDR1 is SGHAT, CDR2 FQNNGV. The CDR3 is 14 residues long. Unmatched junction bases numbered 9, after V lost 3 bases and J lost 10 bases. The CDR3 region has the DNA TGTGCCAGCAGCTTTCAACCGACAGGGGGATTAGCTTTCTTT. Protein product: CASSFQPTGGLAFF.

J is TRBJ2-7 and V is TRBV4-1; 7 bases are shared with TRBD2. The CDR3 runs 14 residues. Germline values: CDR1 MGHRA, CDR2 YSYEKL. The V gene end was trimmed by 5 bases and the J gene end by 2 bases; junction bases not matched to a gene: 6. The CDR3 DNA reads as TGCGCCAGCAGCGACCCCCGGGGGGCCTACGAGCAGTACTTC. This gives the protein CASSDPRGAYEQYF.

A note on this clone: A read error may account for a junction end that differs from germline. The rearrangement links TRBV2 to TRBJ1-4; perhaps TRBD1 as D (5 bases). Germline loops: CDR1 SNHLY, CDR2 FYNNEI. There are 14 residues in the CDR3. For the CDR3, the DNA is TGCGCCAGCGCTGAGACAGCAACTAATGAAAAACTGTTTTTT. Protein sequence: CASAETATNEKLFF.

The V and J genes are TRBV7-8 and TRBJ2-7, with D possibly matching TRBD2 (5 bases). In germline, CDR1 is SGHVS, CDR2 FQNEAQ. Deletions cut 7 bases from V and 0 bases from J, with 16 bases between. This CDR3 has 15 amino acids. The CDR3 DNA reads TGTGCCAGCATCCCACAGCGGCTTCCCTCCTACGAGCAGTACTTC. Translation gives CASIPQRLPSYEQYF. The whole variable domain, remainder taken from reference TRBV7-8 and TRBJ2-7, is GAGVSQSPRYKVAKRGQDVALRCDPISGHVSLFWYQQALGQGPEFLTYFQNEAQLDKSGLPSDRFFAERPEGSVSTLKIQRTQQEDSAVYLCASIPQRLPSYEQYFGPGTRLTVT.

As DNA, the CDR3 is TGTGCCAGCAGTTATTTCGGTCGGGAAACTTTCTTT. It yields the protein CASSYFGRETFF. This rearrangement joins TRBV6-5 to TRBJ1-1; D gene uncertain. CDR1 is MNHEY, CDR2 SVGAGI, per germline. V was pared by 3 bases and J by 12 bases, with 14 bases between. This CDR3 spans 12 amino acids.

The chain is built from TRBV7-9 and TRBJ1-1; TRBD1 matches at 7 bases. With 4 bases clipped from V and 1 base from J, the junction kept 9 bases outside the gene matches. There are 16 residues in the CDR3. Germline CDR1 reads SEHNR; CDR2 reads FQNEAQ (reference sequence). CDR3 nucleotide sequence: TGTGCCAGCAGCTCTAGACAGGGCGGTACGAACACTGAAGCTTTCTTT. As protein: CASSSRQGGTNTEAFF.

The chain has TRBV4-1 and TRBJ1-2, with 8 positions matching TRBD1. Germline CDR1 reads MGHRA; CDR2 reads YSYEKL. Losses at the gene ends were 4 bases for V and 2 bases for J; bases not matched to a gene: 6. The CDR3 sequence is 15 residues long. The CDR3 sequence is CASSLAGTGNYGYTF. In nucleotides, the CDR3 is TGCGCCAGCAGCCTGGCCGGGACAGGCAACTATGGCTACACCTTC.

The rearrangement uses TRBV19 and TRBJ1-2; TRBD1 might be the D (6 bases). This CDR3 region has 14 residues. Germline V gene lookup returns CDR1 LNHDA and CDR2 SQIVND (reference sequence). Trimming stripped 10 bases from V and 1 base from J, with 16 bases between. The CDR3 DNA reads TGTGCCACCCGCCCCGGGACACATAACTATGGCTACACCTTC. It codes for CATRPGTHNYGYTF.

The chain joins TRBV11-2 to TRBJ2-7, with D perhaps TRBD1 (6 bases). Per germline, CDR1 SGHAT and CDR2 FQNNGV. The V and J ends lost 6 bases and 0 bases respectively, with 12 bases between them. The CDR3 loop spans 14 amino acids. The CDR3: CASRPYRDSYEQYF. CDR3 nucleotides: TGTGCCAGCAGACCTTACAGGGACTCCTACGAGCAGTACTTC. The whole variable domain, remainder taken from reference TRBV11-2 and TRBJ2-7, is EAGVAQSPRYKIIEKRQSVAFWCNPISGHATLYWYQQILGQGPKLLIQFQNNGVVDDSQLPKDRFSAERLKGVDSTLKIQPAKLEDSAVYLCASRPYRDSYEQYFGPGTRLTVT.